This is a list of T cell receptor beta chains from one sample in a study of lymphopenia after photon versus proton radiotherapy. Generated by immunoSEQ multiplex PCR, the TCRdb table keeps only in-frame clones and is missing some. Of around 29,000 clones listed, under 90% were seen once; the top ten hold 14%. Sample: peripheral blood, taken from a patient treated with proton-based radiotherapy. The receptors were sampled from a woman aged 70-85 years with pancreatic cancer. Each CDR3 is given with its conserved first and last residue. Each record gives: CDR3 DNA, CDR3 protein, D gene, clone size, V gene, J gene. A D gene is named only where the DNA matches it firmly. The size field is filled for only some rows; it gives once, few, many or a size class.

CDR3nt: TGTGCCAGCATCACACAGGGTTCTAACTATGGCTACACCTTC; CDR3aa: CASITQGSNYGYTF; d_gene: .; abundance: .; v_gene: TRBV28; j_gene: TRBJ1-2
CDR3nt: TGTGCCAGTCGAAGCGGCAGTTATAACTATGGCTACACCTTC; CDR3aa: CASRSGSYNYGYTF; d_gene: .; abundance: .; v_gene: TRBV2; j_gene: TRBJ1-2
CDR3nt: TGTGCCAGCTCACCACTTCGCTCGGGACAGGGGGTCCAAGCTTTCTTT; CDR3aa: CASSPLRSGQGVQAFF; d_gene: TRBD1; abundance: .; v_gene: TRBV18; j_gene: TRBJ1-1
CDR3nt: TGTGCCAGCAGCCGTAGGGGTCTGTATACAATCGAGCAGTACTTC; CDR3aa: CASSRRGLYTIEQYF; d_gene: .; abundance: .; v_gene: TRBV5-6; j_gene: TRBJ2-7
CDR3nt: TGTGCCTGGAGTGTAAGATCTAGCGGGGGATACAATGAGCAGTTCTTC; CDR3aa: CAWSVRSSGGYNEQFF; d_gene: TRBD2; abundance: .; v_gene: TRBV30; j_gene: TRBJ2-1
CDR3nt: TGTGCCAGCAGACTAGCGGGAGCCCCCATAAGTAATGAGCAGTTCTTC; CDR3aa: CASRLAGAPISNEQFF; d_gene: TRBD2; abundance: .; v_gene: TRBV27; j_gene: TRBJ2-1
CDR3nt: TGTGCCAGCAGCGATGGAGATACGCAGTATTTT; CDR3aa: CASSDGDTQYF; d_gene: .; abundance: .; v_gene: TRBV27; j_gene: TRBJ2-3
CDR3nt: TGTGCCAGCAGCCAAGACCAACGGAGGAAGTTCTTC; CDR3aa: CASSQDQRRKFF; d_gene: .; abundance: .; v_gene: TRBV14; j_gene: TRBJ2-1
CDR3nt: TGCGCCAGGTCCACGGGCCAGGGAACAATCTATGAGCAGTTCTTC; CDR3aa: CARSTGQGTIYEQFF; d_gene: .; abundance: .; v_gene: TRBV5-1; j_gene: TRBJ2-1
CDR3nt: TGTGCCACCAGCAGAGAACAGGTTACGGCAGATACGCAGTATTTT; CDR3aa: CATSREQVTADTQYF; d_gene: .; abundance: .; v_gene: TRBV15; j_gene: TRBJ2-3
CDR3nt: TGTGCCAGCAGGGGCTTCGACGAGCAGTACTTC; CDR3aa: CASRGFDEQYF; d_gene: .; abundance: .; v_gene: TRBV7-9; j_gene: TRBJ2-7
CDR3nt: TGTGCCAGCAGCTCCATGCAGCGCCGGGAGCTGTTTTTT; CDR3aa: CASSSMQRRELFF; d_gene: .; abundance: .; v_gene: TRBV7-3; j_gene: TRBJ2-2
CDR3nt: TGTGCCACGGGACAGAGCTACGAGCAGTACTTC; CDR3aa: CATGQSYEQYF; d_gene: TRBD1; abundance: .; v_gene: TRBV19; j_gene: TRBJ2-7
CDR3nt: TGTGCCAGTAGTCCGCCGGGGTACACTGAAGCTTTCTTT; CDR3aa: CASSPPGYTEAFF; d_gene: .; abundance: .; v_gene: TRBV19; j_gene: TRBJ1-1
CDR3nt: TGCACCAGCAGCCAAGATATCGGCGGGAGGAGAAATGAGCAGTTCTTC; CDR3aa: CTSSQDIGGRRNEQFF; d_gene: .; abundance: .; v_gene: TRBV1; j_gene: TRBJ2-1
CDR3nt: TGCAGCGTTGGGGTTGGGGACCCAAAAAACTATGGCTACACCTTC; CDR3aa: CSVGVGDPKNYGYTF; d_gene: .; abundance: .; v_gene: TRBV29-1; j_gene: TRBJ1-2
CDR3nt: TGTGCCAGTAGTCACCCCCCGGGAGGCGTCGGTCAGCCCCAGCATTTT; CDR3aa: CASSHPPGGVGQPQHF; d_gene: .; abundance: .; v_gene: TRBV19; j_gene: TRBJ1-5
CDR3nt: TGCGCCAGCAGCCAAGCCGATTCGAGAGGCAACTATGGCTACACCTTC; CDR3aa: CASSQADSRGNYGYTF; d_gene: .; abundance: .; v_gene: TRBV4-3; j_gene: TRBJ1-2
CDR3nt: TGTGCCAGTAGTATTAGGACGGAGCTTTCACCCCTCCACTTT; CDR3aa: CASSIRTELSPLHF; d_gene: .; abundance: .; v_gene: TRBV19; j_gene: TRBJ1-6
CDR3nt: TGTGCCACCACAACAGGGGACACTGAAGCTTTCTTT; CDR3aa: CATTTGDTEAFF; d_gene: TRBD1; abundance: .; v_gene: TRBV18; j_gene: TRBJ1-1
CDR3nt: TGTGCCAGCAGTGCAGAGGGGCCTCATAATGAGCAGTTCTTC; CDR3aa: CASSAEGPHNEQFF; d_gene: .; abundance: .; v_gene: TRBV6-4; j_gene: TRBJ2-1
CDR3nt: TGTGCCAGCAGCTCCCCTCGGGGGGGGACGGGCGTAGTGGATCAGCCCCAGCATTTT; CDR3aa: CASSSPRGGTGVVDQPQHF; d_gene: .; abundance: .; v_gene: TRBV7-9; j_gene: TRBJ1-5
CDR3nt: TGTGCCACACAGGGTGGGACAAAACAAGAGACCCAGTACTTC; CDR3aa: CATQGGTKQETQYF; d_gene: .; abundance: .; v_gene: TRBV2; j_gene: TRBJ2-5
CDR3nt: TGTGCCAGCAGTGACTCGATGACTACTACGCAGTACTTC; CDR3aa: CASSDSMTTTQYF; d_gene: .; abundance: .; v_gene: TRBV6-4; j_gene: TRBJ2-7
CDR3nt: TGCGCCAGCAGCTTGGCCCCCCGACTTGACAACACCGGGGAGCTGTTTTTT; CDR3aa: CASSLAPRLDNTGELFF; d_gene: .; abundance: .; v_gene: TRBV5-1; j_gene: TRBJ2-2
CDR3nt: TGTGCCAGCAGTTTAGCGACAGTAGCCAAAAACATTCAGTACTTC; CDR3aa: CASSLATVAKNIQYF; d_gene: .; abundance: .; v_gene: TRBV28; j_gene: TRBJ2-4
CDR3nt: TGTGCCAGCTCTCCCGAAGGGCCTAATGAGCAGTTCTTC; CDR3aa: CASSPEGPNEQFF; d_gene: .; abundance: .; v_gene: TRBV18; j_gene: TRBJ2-1
CDR3nt: TGTGCCAGCAGCCCTGGGGGCTCCTACAATGAGCAGTTCTTC; CDR3aa: CASSPGGSYNEQFF; d_gene: .; abundance: .; v_gene: TRBV7-3; j_gene: TRBJ2-1
CDR3nt: TGCGCCACCAGGCAATACAATGAGCAGTTCTTC; CDR3aa: CATRQYNEQFF; d_gene: .; abundance: .; v_gene: TRBV4-3; j_gene: TRBJ2-1
CDR3nt: TGTGCCAGCAGGAGCCCGTCTCCCTACGAGCAGTACTTC; CDR3aa: CASRSPSPYEQYF; d_gene: .; abundance: .; v_gene: TRBV28; j_gene: TRBJ2-7
CDR3nt: TGTGCCTGGAGGGTGCAGGGAAATAGCAATCAGCCCCAGCATTTT; CDR3aa: CAWRVQGNSNQPQHF; d_gene: .; abundance: .; v_gene: TRBV30; j_gene: TRBJ1-5
CDR3nt: TGTGCCAGCAGCCAACTGGCGGATACGCAGTATTTT; CDR3aa: CASSQLADTQYF; d_gene: .; abundance: .; v_gene: TRBV6-1; j_gene: TRBJ2-3
CDR3nt: TGTGCCAGCAGCCAAAACAGGGTATCATACAATGAGCAGTTCTTC; CDR3aa: CASSQNRVSYNEQFF; d_gene: .; abundance: .; v_gene: TRBV11-3; j_gene: TRBJ2-1
CDR3nt: TGTGCCAGCAGTTTATGGTGGATAGGCAACTATAATTCACCCCTCCACTTT; CDR3aa: CASSLWWIGNYNSPLHF; d_gene: .; abundance: .; v_gene: TRBV27; j_gene: TRBJ1-6
CDR3nt: TGTGCCAGTAGCCCTGTTTCTGTAGCGGGAGCCAAAGAGACCCAGTACTTC; CDR3aa: CASSPVSVAGAKETQYF; d_gene: TRBD2; abundance: .; v_gene: TRBV19; j_gene: TRBJ2-5
CDR3nt: TGTGCCAGCAGCTTAGCCGCGGCCACAACTAATGAAAAACTGTTTTTT; CDR3aa: CASSLAAATTNEKLFF; d_gene: .; abundance: .; v_gene: TRBV7-9; j_gene: TRBJ1-4
CDR3nt: TGTGCCAGCAGTTTTCTCGGAGGGGGGGCGAACACCGGGGAGCTGTTTTTT; CDR3aa: CASSFLGGGANTGELFF; d_gene: .; abundance: once; v_gene: TRBV27; j_gene: TRBJ2-2
CDR3nt: TGTGCCAGCAGTGGACTCTCCTACGAGCAGTACTTC; CDR3aa: CASSGLSYEQYF; d_gene: .; abundance: once; v_gene: TRBV2; j_gene: TRBJ2-7
CDR3nt: TGTGCCAGCAGCCGCCAGGAGTCAACTGAAGCTTTCTTT; CDR3aa: CASSRQESTEAFF; d_gene: .; abundance: .; v_gene: TRBV7-2; j_gene: TRBJ1-1
CDR3nt: TGTGCCAGCAGCTCTCAGGGGGTGGCTTTCTTT; CDR3aa: CASSSQGVAFF; d_gene: TRBD1; abundance: .; v_gene: TRBV5-4; j_gene: TRBJ1-1
CDR3nt: TGTGCCAGTAACCGGGCGACGGGGGGTTCGGATGGCTACACCTTC; CDR3aa: CASNRATGGSDGYTF; d_gene: .; abundance: once; v_gene: TRBV19; j_gene: TRBJ1-2
CDR3nt: TGTGCCAGCAGTACTCCTTTGCGAGCGGGAAGTTACAATGAGCAGTTCTTC; CDR3aa: CASSTPLRAGSYNEQFF; d_gene: TRBD2; abundance: few; v_gene: TRBV28; j_gene: TRBJ2-1
CDR3nt: TGTGCCAGCAGCGCCCGGGGAGAGGTTAGTGGCTACACCTTC; CDR3aa: CASSARGEVSGYTF; d_gene: .; abundance: .; v_gene: TRBV27; j_gene: TRBJ1-2
CDR3nt: TGTGCCAGCAGCGGGACAGGGGTAGCCAAAAACATTCAGTACTTC; CDR3aa: CASSGTGVAKNIQYF; d_gene: TRBD1; abundance: .; v_gene: TRBV27; j_gene: TRBJ2-4
CDR3nt: TGTGCCAGCAGTTACGTGTCGACTAGCGGCAATGAGCAGTTCTTC; CDR3aa: CASSYVSTSGNEQFF; d_gene: TRBD2; abundance: once; v_gene: TRBV6-6; j_gene: TRBJ2-1
CDR3nt: TGTGCCAGCAGTTTATTGGGGGACACCATATATTTT; CDR3aa: CASSLLGDTIYF; d_gene: .; abundance: .; v_gene: TRBV28; j_gene: TRBJ1-3
CDR3nt: TGCGCCAGCAGCTTGGCCAGTCAGAGTGGGAACACCATATATTTT; CDR3aa: CASSLASQSGNTIYF; d_gene: .; abundance: .; v_gene: TRBV5-1; j_gene: TRBJ1-3
CDR3nt: TGTGCCTGGAGTCGGGACAGGAACACTGAAGCTTTCTTT; CDR3aa: CAWSRDRNTEAFF; d_gene: TRBD1; abundance: .; v_gene: TRBV30; j_gene: TRBJ1-1
CDR3nt: TGCGCCAGCAGCCAAGACAGGGGGTACAATTCACCCCTCCACTTT; CDR3aa: CASSQDRGYNSPLHF; d_gene: TRBD1; abundance: .; v_gene: TRBV5-1; j_gene: TRBJ1-6
CDR3nt: TGTGCCAGCTCACCAACCGGGTCAGGCGAAGACTATGGCTACACCTTC; CDR3aa: CASSPTGSGEDYGYTF; d_gene: .; abundance: .; v_gene: TRBV18; j_gene: TRBJ1-2
CDR3nt: TGTGCCAGCTCACCAAGAGGACAGGGGGCCGATGAGCAGTTCTTC; CDR3aa: CASSPRGQGADEQFF; d_gene: TRBD1; abundance: .; v_gene: TRBV18; j_gene: TRBJ2-1
CDR3nt: TGTGCCAGCAGTCCGGGGGCGACTAGGGTAACTCCTGAAGCTTTCTTT; CDR3aa: CASSPGATRVTPEAFF; d_gene: .; abundance: .; v_gene: TRBV27; j_gene: TRBJ1-1
CDR3nt: TGCGCCAGCAGCTTGGCCCTAGCGGACCAAGAGACCCAGTACTTC; CDR3aa: CASSLALADQETQYF; d_gene: TRBD2; abundance: few; v_gene: TRBV5-1; j_gene: TRBJ2-5
CDR3nt: TGCGCCAGCAGTCACCGGACTAGCGGGCGCCAAGAGACCCAGTACTTC; CDR3aa: CASSHRTSGRQETQYF; d_gene: TRBD2; abundance: .; v_gene: TRBV23-1; j_gene: TRBJ2-5
CDR3nt: TGTGCCAGCAGTTTCCACCTCCCCCCTCCAGATACGCAGTATTTT; CDR3aa: CASSFHLPPPDTQYF; d_gene: .; abundance: .; v_gene: TRBV27; j_gene: TRBJ2-3
CDR3nt: TGTGCCAGCAGTTTAGTGGCATATGGCTACACCTTC; CDR3aa: CASSLVAYGYTF; d_gene: .; abundance: .; v_gene: TRBV28; j_gene: TRBJ1-2